This TCR beta chain was profiled in a study of cytomegalovirus exposure and HLA in healthy donors. Broader study findings: Reports indicated that the classifier achieved high specificity and sensitivity in diagnosing cytomegalovirus status.

This CDR3 region has 14 residues. CDR1 and CDR2 (germline): SGHRS, YFSETQ. V was cut by 0 bases and J by 1 base, with 6 bases left in between. Of note for this clone: Its antigen is still unknown.

A multiplex PCR was run with 60 Vbeta primers and 13 Jbeta primers. Assay used: immunoSEQ multiplex PCR; TCRdb lists only in-frame clones, some missing. The table shows around 86,000 clones, with 60% to 80% occurring only once. The chain uses TRBV5-1 and TRBJ2-3; unclear D gene. Sequenced sample: PBMCs. The source is a female donor in good health and CMV-seronegative. In DNA form, the CDR3 reads TGCGCCAGCAGCTTGGTAGTCGGCACAGATACGCAGTATTTT. Its translation: CASSLVVGTDTQYF.